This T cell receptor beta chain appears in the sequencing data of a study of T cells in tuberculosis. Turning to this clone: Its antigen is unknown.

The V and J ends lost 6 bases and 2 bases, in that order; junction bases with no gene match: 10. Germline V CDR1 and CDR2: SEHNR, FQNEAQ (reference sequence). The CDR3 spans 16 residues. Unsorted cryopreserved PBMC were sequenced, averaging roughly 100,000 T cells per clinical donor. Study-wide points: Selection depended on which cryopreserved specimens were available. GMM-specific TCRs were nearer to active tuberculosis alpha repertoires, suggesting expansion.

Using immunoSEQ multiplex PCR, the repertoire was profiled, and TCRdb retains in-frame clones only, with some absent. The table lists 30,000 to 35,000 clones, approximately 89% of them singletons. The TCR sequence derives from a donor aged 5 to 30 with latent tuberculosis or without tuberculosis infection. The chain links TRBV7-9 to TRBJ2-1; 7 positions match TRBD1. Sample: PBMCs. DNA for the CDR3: TGTGCCAGCAGAAGTAGGGACAGTGGTCCCTACAATGAGCAGTTCTTC. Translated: CASRSRDSGPYNEQFF.